The 12 T cell receptor beta chains listed next were all sequenced from one sample in a study of blood T cell repertoires in COVID-19. Assay: immunoSEQ multiplex PCR; the TCRdb copy retains only in-frame clones and omits some. The sample includes approximately 170,000 clones, approximately 83% of them seen just once. Sequencing was performed on peripheral blood. All receptors come from a man aged 45-65 years with active or convalescent COVID-19.

This rearrangement joins TRBV6-6 to TRBJ2-5, with 7 bases that match TRBD1. This CDR3 has 14 residues. CDR1 is MNHNY and CDR2 is SVGAGI in the germline V gene (reference sequence). With 5 bases clipped from V and 2 bases from J, the junction kept 5 bases outside the gene matches. The CDR3 is CASSTGTVQETQYF. The CDR3 DNA sequence: TGTGCCAGCAGTACCGGGACAGTTCAAGAGACCCAGTACTTC.

This clone was seen just once. The chain employs TRBV28 and TRBJ1-2; D unresolved. The germline CDR1 and CDR2 sequences are MDHEN and SYDVKM. Trimming stripped 3 bases from V and 1 base from J, with 9 bases between. CDR3 length: 14 residues. In DNA form, the CDR3 reads TGTGCCAGCAGTTTGAACAGTGGTAACTATGGCTACACCTTC. Protein: CASSLNSGNYGYTF.

V is TRBV24-1 and J is TRBJ2-3; 7 bases align to TRBD1. CDR3 length: 17 residues. Germline V CDR1 and CDR2: KGHDR, SFDVKD. With 2 bases clipped from V and 2 bases from J, the junction kept 9 bases outside the gene matches. CDR3 bases: TGTGCCACCAGTGATTACGGGACAGAGAACCCCACAGATACGCAGTATTTT. It translates to CATSDYGTENPTDTQYF.

CDR3 in DNA: TGCAGTGCTAGTCAAGCGGTGACCTACGAGCAGTACTTC. It translates to CSASQAVTYEQYF. The chain uses TRBV20-1 and TRBJ2-7, with a possible D match to TRBD2 (5 bases). This CDR3 region has 13 residues. Germline assignment: CDR1 DFQATT and CDR2 SNEGSKA (reference sequence). V was clipped by 3 bases and J by 2 bases, with 11 bases between them.

The rearrangement links TRBV4-2 to TRBJ1-6, with 7 bases aligning to TRBD1. Germline values: CDR1 LGHNA, CDR2 YNFKEQ. V was pared by 5 bases and J by 6 bases, with 10 bases of the junction left unmatched. The CDR3 totals 16 residues. The CDR3 spells CASSMAGGTVNSPLHF. CDR3 bases: TGTGCCAGCAGCATGGCGGGAGGGACAGTTAATTCACCCCTCCACTTT.

The CDR3 reads CASSKRDGAEHANTEAFF. The CDR3 region has the DNA TGTGCCAGCAGCAAAAGGGATGGGGCCGAACACGCGAACACTGAAGCTTTCTTT. The V call is TRBV21-1, the J call TRBJ1-1; TRBD1, the D gene given by the table, was not confirmed from the DNA. TRBV21-1 is designated a pseudogene. The CDR3 extends over 18 amino acids.

The chain couples TRBV19 to TRBJ1-5, with TRBD1 matching over 9 bases. Germline-derived CDR1 and CDR2 are LNHDA and SQIVND (reference sequence). Trimming removed 3 bases from V and 4 bases from J; junction bases left unmatched: 16. This CDR3 comprises 19 residues. CDR3 bases: TGTGCCAGTAGTATTTTGGGAGCCGGGACAGGGAGAACTAATCAGCCCCAGCATTTT. Translation gives CASSILGAGTGRTNQPQHF.

The V call is TRBV7-9, the J call TRBJ1-2, with a possible D match to TRBD1 (6 bases). This CDR3 has 13 amino acids. Trimming left V 2 bases short and J 8 bases short, with 12 bases between. Germline assignment: CDR1 SEHNR and CDR2 FQNEAQ (reference sequence). CDR3 bases: TGTGCCAGCAGCTTAAGGGGGATGGAGGGCTACACCTTC. It encodes CASSLRGMEGYTF.

The chain has TRBV19 and TRBJ1-1; 7 nucleotides line up with TRBD1. Germline V CDR1 and CDR2: LNHDA, SQIVND (reference sequence). V lost 6 bases to trimming and J lost 1 base; unmatched junction nucleotides: 5. The CDR3 is made up of 14 amino acids. This CDR3 reads CASSADRTNTEAFF. In DNA form, the CDR3 reads TGTGCCAGTAGCGCGGACAGGACGAACACTGAAGCTTTCTTT.

The rearrangement uses TRBV9 and TRBJ2-3; the D gene is possibly TRBD2 (6 bases). Germline V gives CDR1 SGDLS, CDR2 YYNGEE. Trimming removed 7 bases at V and 1 base at J, with 10 bases between. This CDR3 spans 13 amino acids. CDR3 nucleotide sequence: TGTGCCAGCGGGAGGATGGGCACAGATACGCAGTATTTT. Protein product: CASGRMGTDTQYF.

The chain carries TRBV3-1 (or the pseudogene TRBV3-2) and TRBJ2-2; 7 bases are a match to TRBD2. The CDR3 runs 13 residues. The germline V gene has CDR1 LGHDT and CDR2 YNNKEL (reference sequence). V dropped 3 bases and J dropped 5; count of bases not matched to a gene: 0. CDR3 loop: CASSHGGTGELFF. In nucleotides, the CDR3 is TGTGCCAGCAGCCACGGGGGGACCGGGGAGCTGTTTTTT.

V and J are TRBV28 and TRBJ2-5, with TRBD2 matching over 9 bases. Trimming at V came to 2 bases and at J to 5 bases, leaving 0 bases not matched to a gene. The germline gives CDR1 MDHEN, CDR2 SYDVKM. The CDR3 is made up of 13 amino acids. CDR3 nucleotide sequence: TGTGCCAGCAGTTTAGCGGGGGGGGAGACCCAGTACTTC. Its protein product is CASSLAGGETQYF.